A single T cell receptor beta chain is shown here with its context. TCRdb re-analysed the 5' RACE reads in MiXCR, keeping a single row per CDR3 protein. The data contain 100,000 or so distinct CDR3 sequences, 15% to 20% of them singletons. The source of the sample is a study of T cells of healthy individuals. The sequence was collected from a human donor in good health.

CDR3 sequence: CASSLAGMWADTQYF. The CDR3 region has the DNA TGTGCCAGCAGCTTAGCTGGGATGTGGGCAGATACGCAGTATTTT. This chain joins TRBV11-2 and TRBJ2-3; no clear D gene. Germline CDR1 reads SGHAT; CDR2 reads FQNNGV. Trimming left V 1 base short and J 4 bases short, with 12 bases between. This CDR3 has 15 residues.